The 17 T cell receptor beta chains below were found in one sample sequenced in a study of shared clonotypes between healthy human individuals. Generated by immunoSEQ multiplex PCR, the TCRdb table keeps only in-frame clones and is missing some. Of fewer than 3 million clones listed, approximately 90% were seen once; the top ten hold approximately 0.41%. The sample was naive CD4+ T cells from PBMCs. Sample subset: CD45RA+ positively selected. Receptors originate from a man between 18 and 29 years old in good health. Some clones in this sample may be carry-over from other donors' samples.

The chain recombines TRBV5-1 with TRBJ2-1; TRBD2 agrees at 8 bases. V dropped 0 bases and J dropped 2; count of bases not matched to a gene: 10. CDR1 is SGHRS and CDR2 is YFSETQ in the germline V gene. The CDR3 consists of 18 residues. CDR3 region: CASSLAPLSGSTYNEQFF. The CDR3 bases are TGCGCCAGCAGCTTGGCGCCCTTAAGCGGGAGTACCTACAATGAGCAGTTCTTC. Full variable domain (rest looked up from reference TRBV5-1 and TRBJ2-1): KAGVTQTPRYLIKTRGQQVTLSCSPISGHRSVSWYQQTPGQGLQFLFEYFSETQRNKGNFPGRFSGRQFSNSRSEMNVSTLELGDSALYLCASSLAPLSGSTYNEQFFGPGTRLTVL.

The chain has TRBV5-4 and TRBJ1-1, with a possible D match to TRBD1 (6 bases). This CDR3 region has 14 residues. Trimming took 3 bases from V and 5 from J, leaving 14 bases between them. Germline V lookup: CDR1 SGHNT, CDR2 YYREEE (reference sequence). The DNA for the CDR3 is TGTGCCAGCAGCTCTAAACAGGGTCAGACTGAAGCTTTCTTT. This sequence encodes CASSSKQGQTEAFF.

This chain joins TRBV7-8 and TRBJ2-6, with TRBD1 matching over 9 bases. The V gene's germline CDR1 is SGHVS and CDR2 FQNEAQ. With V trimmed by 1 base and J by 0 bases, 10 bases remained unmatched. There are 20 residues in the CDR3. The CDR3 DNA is TGTGCCAGCAGCTTAGTGGGGACAGGGCGGAGGAGCTCTGGGGCCAACGTCCTGACTTTC. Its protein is CASSLVGTGRRSSGANVLTF.

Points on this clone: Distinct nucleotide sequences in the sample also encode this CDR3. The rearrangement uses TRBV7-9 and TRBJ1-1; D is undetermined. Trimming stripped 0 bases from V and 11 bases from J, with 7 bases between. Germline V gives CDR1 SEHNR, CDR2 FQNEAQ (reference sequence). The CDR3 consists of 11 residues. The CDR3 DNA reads TGTGCCAGCAGCTTAGCGGGAGCCGCTTTCTTT. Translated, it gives CASSLAGAAFF. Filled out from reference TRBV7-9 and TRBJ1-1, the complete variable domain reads DTGVSQNPRHKITKRGQNVTFRCDPISEHNRLYWYRQTLGQGPEFLTYFQNEAQLEKSRLLSDRFSAERPKGSFSTLEIQRTEQGDSAMYLCASSLAGAAFFGQGTRLTVV.

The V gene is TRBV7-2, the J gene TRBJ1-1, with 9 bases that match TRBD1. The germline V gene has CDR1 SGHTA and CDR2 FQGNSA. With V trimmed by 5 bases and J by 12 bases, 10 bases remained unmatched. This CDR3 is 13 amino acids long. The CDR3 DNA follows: TGTGCCAGCAGCCCAGGGACAGGGTGGGTGTCTTTCTTT. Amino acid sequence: CASSPGTGWVSFF.

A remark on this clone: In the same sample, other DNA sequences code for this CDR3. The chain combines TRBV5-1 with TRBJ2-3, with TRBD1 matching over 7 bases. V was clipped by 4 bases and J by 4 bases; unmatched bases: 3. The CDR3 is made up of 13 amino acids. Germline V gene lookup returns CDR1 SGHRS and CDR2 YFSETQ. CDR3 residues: CASSPTGADTQYF. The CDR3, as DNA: TGCGCCAGCAGCCCCACAGGGGCAGATACGCAGTATTTT.

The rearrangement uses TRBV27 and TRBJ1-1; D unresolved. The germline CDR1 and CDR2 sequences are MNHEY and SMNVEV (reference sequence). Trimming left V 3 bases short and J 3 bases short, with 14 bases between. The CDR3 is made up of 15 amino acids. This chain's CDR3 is CASSFRGSRYTEAFF. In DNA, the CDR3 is TGTGCCAGCAGTTTTAGAGGCAGCCGGTACACTGAAGCTTTCTTT.

CDR3 sequence: CASSAHPSTEAFF. The CDR3 bases are TGTGCCAGCAGCGCCCACCCGAGCACTGAAGCTTTCTTT. The V call is TRBV7-3, the J call TRBJ1-1; D unclear. Germline CDR1 and CDR2: SGHTA and FQGTGA. V was cut by 5 bases and J by 4 bases, with 11 bases left in between. The CDR3 consists of 13 residues.

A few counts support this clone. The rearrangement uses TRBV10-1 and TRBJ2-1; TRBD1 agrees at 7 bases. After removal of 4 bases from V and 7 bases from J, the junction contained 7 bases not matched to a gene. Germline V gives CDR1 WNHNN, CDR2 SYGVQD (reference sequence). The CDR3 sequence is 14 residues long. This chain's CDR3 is CASSGTLQGNEQFF. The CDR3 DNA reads TGCGCCAGCAGTGGAACTTTACAGGGGAATGAGCAGTTCTTC.

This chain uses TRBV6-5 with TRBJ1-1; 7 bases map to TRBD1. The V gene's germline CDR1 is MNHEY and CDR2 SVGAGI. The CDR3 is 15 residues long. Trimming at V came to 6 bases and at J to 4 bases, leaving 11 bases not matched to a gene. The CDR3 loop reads CASRRDRVGVTEAFF. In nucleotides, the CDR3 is TGTGCCAGCAGACGCGACAGGGTAGGAGTCACTGAAGCTTTCTTT.

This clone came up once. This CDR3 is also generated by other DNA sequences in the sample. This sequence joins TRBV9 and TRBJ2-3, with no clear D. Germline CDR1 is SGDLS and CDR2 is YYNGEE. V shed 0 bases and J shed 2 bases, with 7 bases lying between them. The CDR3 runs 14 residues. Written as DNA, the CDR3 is TGTGCCAGCAGCGTAGGGCCGAACACAGATACGCAGTATTTT. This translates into CASSVGPNTDTQYF.

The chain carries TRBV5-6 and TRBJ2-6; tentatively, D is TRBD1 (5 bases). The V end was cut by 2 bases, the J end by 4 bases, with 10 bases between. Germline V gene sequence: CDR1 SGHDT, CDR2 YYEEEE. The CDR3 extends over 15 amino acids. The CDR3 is CASSFEGVGANVLTF. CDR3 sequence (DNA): TGTGCCAGCAGCTTTGAAGGGGTCGGGGCCAACGTCCTGACTTTC.

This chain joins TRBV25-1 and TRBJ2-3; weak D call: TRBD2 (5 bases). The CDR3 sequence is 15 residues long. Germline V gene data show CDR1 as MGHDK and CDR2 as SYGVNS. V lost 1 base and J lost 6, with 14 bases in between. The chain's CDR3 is CASSEFGEFGDTQYF. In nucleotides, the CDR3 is TGTGCCAGCAGTGAATTCGGGGAATTCGGTGATACGCAGTATTTT.

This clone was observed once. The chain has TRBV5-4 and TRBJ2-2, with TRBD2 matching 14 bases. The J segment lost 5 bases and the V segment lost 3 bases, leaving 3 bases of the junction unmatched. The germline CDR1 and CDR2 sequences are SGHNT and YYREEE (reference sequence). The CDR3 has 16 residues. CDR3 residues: CASSSGLAGATGELFF. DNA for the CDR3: TGTGCCAGCAGCTCGGGACTAGCGGGAGCGACCGGGGAGCTGTTTTTT.

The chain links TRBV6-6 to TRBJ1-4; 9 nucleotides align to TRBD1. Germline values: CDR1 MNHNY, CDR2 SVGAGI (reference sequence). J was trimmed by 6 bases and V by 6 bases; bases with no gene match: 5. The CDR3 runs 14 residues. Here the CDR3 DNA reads TGTGCCAGCAGGGGTACAGGGGGCTATGAAAAACTGTTTTTT. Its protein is CASRGTGGYEKLFF.

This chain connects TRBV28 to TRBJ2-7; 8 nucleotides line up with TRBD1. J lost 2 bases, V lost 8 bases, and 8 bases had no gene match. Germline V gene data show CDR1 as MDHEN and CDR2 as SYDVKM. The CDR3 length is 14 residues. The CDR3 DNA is TGTGCCAGCCTTGACAGGGGTCGAACCTACGAGCAGTACTTC. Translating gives CASLDRGRTYEQYF.

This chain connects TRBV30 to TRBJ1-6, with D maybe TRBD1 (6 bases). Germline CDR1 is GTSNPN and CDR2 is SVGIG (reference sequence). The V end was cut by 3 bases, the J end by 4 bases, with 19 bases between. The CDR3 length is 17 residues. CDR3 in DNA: TGTGCCTGGAGAGGGGGGTCGGGGGTATCGTATAATTCACCCCTCCACTTT. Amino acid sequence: CAWRGGSGVSYNSPLHF.